This T cell receptor beta chain was documented in a study of CD8 T cells in ankylosing spondylitis. Study-level points and caveats: The study looked at matched synovial fluid samples from ankylosing spondylitis patients. Disease-linked clones were reported to be significantly enriched there. It appeared that ankylosing spondylitis blood was characterized by a TCR beta motif of eight highly homologous variants.

Concerning this clonotype itself: Its specificity is unknown.

The TCR beta libraries were generated through quantitative 5'-RACE incorporating molecular barcodes. TCRdb ran MiXCR on the 5' RACE reads and lists one entry per CDR3 protein. The sample consists of approximately 440,000 distinct CDR3 sequences, under 20% of them appearing once. CDR1 SGHTA and CDR2 FQGNSA come from the germline V gene. The CDR3 runs to 12 residues. Trimming removed 2 bases from V and 7 bases from J, with 8 bases in between. The chain carries TRBV7-2 and TRBJ1-2, with D unresolved. The origin of this receptor is a male donor with ankylosing spondylitis. Source material: blood, either unsorted or a sorted T cell fraction (not recorded which). The CDR3 bases are TGTGCCAGCAGCTTACGGGTCGGTGGCTACACCTTC. This codes for CASSLRVGGYTF.